The 32 T cell receptor beta chains given below trace back to one sample, sequenced in a study of OX40 agonist ivuxolimab in advanced cancers. Receptor amplification or capture employed the immunoSEQ multiplex PCR assay. Imported from immuneACCESS, the table was reduced by TCRdb to in-frame sequences with V and J called. These copies leave out some clones; in studies compared against another copy, an unresolved V gene accounts for under half, and the cause of the remainder is not known. This sample is represented by just under 85,000 clones; 84% of them were singletons. The ten largest clones add up to under 8% of the sample. This sample comprised CD4+ or CD8+ T cells sorted from blood, obtained in a trial of the OX40 agonist ivuxolimab. These receptors originate from an adult with an advanced solid tumor such as melanoma, head and neck, liver or kidney cancer.

The CDR3 loop is CASSLDRGQSPLHF. The CDR3 DNA is TGCGCCAGCAGCTTAGACAGGGGTCAGTCACCCCTCCACTTT. V is TRBV5-1 and J is TRBJ1-6; 8 nucleotides match TRBD1. The junction had 5 bases not matched to a gene; V was cut back by 2 bases and J by 10 bases. CDR3 length: 14 residues. CDR1 is SGHRS and CDR2 is YFSETQ in the germline V gene.

CDR3 nucleotides: TGTGCCAGCAGACCGGGACAGGGGGCGAACACTGAAGCTTTCTTT. Its translation is CASRPGQGANTEAFF. V is TRBV27 and J is TRBJ1-1; TRBD1 matches at 12 bases. Germline lookup yields CDR1 MNHEY and CDR2 SMNVEV (reference sequence). With 6 bases clipped from V and 1 base from J, the junction kept 3 bases outside the gene matches. The CDR3 sequence is 15 residues long.

The chain carries TRBV9 and TRBJ2-1, with 7 positions matching TRBD1. The CDR3 covers 15 residues. After removal of 4 bases from V and 5 bases from J, the junction contained 9 bases not matched to a gene. Germline V lookup: CDR1 SGDLS, CDR2 YYNGEE. CDR3 loop: CASSPRQGVNNEQFF. Written as DNA, the CDR3 is TGTGCCAGCAGCCCCCGACAGGGTGTGAACAATGAGCAGTTCTTC. Filled out from reference TRBV9 and TRBJ2-1, the complete variable domain reads DSGVTQTPKHLITATGQRVTLRCSPRSGDLSVYWYQQSLDQGLQFLIQYYNGEERAKGNILERFSAQQFPDLHSELNLSSLELGDSALYFCASSPRQGVNNEQFFGPGTRLTVL.

The chain recombines TRBV25-1 with TRBJ1-1; tentative D call: TRBD1 (6 bases). The CDR3 has 12 amino acids. With 7 bases removed from V and 0 bases from J, the gap between germline ends came to 6 bases. The germline V gene encodes CDR1 MGHDK and CDR2 SYGVNS. The CDR3 region is CASKGVNTEAFF. The DNA for the CDR3 is TGTGCCAGCAAGGGGGTGAACACTGAAGCTTTCTTT.

The rearrangement links TRBV4-1 to TRBJ1-2; TRBD1 is a possible D gene (5 bases). Germline V gene sequence: CDR1 MGHRA, CDR2 YSYEKL. The CDR3 is made up of 16 amino acids. V shed 0 bases and J shed 4 bases, with 15 bases lying between them. CDR3 in DNA: TGCGCCAGCAGCCAAGATCGTGACGGGGCAATCTATGGCTACACCTTC. This sequence encodes CASSQDRDGAIYGYTF.

This chain uses TRBV11-2 with TRBJ1-5; D might be TRBD1 (6 bases). The CDR3 is made up of 15 amino acids. The V gene's germline CDR1 is SGHAT and CDR2 FQNNGV. V dropped 5 bases and J dropped 6 bases, with 17 bases sitting between them. The CDR3 bases are TGTGCCAGCAGCCCGACAGGAGGAAGTGGTCAGCCCCAGCATTTT. Translated: CASSPTGGSGQPQHF. Together with reference TRBV11-2 and TRBJ1-5, the CDR3 gives the full variable domain: EAGVAQSPRYKIIEKRQSVAFWCNPISGHATLYWYQQILGQGPKLLIQFQNNGVVDDSQLPKDRFSAERLKGVDSTLKIQPAKLEDSAVYLCASSPTGGSGQPQHFGDGTRLSIL.

The chain has TRBV4-2 and TRBJ1-5, with D uncertain. Trimming left V 4 bases short and J 1 base short, with 14 bases between. Germline V gene lookup returns CDR1 LGHNA and CDR2 YNFKEQ. The CDR3 contains 16 residues. CDR3 amino acids: CASSPLPGESNQPQHF. The CDR3 DNA is TGTGCCAGCAGCCCCCTCCCCGGGGAAAGCAATCAGCCCCAGCATTTT.

The V call is TRBV6-6, the J call TRBJ2-2; D may correspond to TRBD1 or TRBD2 (5 bases each). Germline V lookup: CDR1 MNHNY, CDR2 SVGAGI (reference sequence). The CDR3 loop spans 15 amino acids. Trimming stripped 2 bases from V and 0 bases from J, with 7 bases between. The CDR3 reads CASSYGDPNTGELFF. The DNA for the CDR3 is TGTGCCAGCAGTTACGGGGACCCGAACACCGGGGAGCTGTTTTTT.

The CDR3 is CAWSRLAGGPNNEQFF. The CDR3 coding sequence is TGTGCCTGGAGTAGGCTAGCGGGGGGCCCCAACAATGAGCAGTTCTTC. The chain couples TRBV30 to TRBJ2-1; 11 bases align to TRBD2. The CDR3 extends over 16 amino acids. The germline V gene encodes CDR1 GTSNPN and CDR2 SVGIG (reference sequence). With 2 bases clipped from V and 5 bases from J, the junction kept 8 bases outside the gene matches.

This clone was counted once. The chain recombines TRBV25-1 with TRBJ1-2; D call uncertain. The CDR3 spans 11 residues. Germline loops: CDR1 MGHDK, CDR2 SYGVNS. V dropped 8 bases and J dropped 2 bases, with 6 bases sitting between them. The DNA of the CDR3 is TGTGCCAGCTCTCTCAACTATGGCTACACCTTC. It codes for CASSLNYGYTF.

This chain joins TRBV7-9 and TRBJ1-1; D is unresolved. This CDR3 region has 13 residues. The germline gives CDR1 SEHNR, CDR2 FQNEAQ (reference sequence). V was clipped by 5 bases and J by 3 bases, with 10 bases between them. The CDR3 DNA follows: TGTGCCAGCAGCCGGATAGCTGACACTGAAGCTTTCTTT. It specifies CASSRIADTEAFF.

V is TRBV9 and J is TRBJ1-6; TRBD1 might be the D (5 bases). Per the germline V gene, CDR1 is SGDLS and CDR2 is YYNGEE. Trimming removed 1 base from V and 7 bases from J, with 18 bases in between. The CDR3 is 17 amino acids. CDR3 amino acids: CASSVSMGGLFNSPLHF. As DNA, the CDR3 is TGTGCCAGCAGCGTATCGATGGGGGGACTGTTCAATTCACCCCTCCACTTT.

The J gene is TRBJ1-2, the V gene TRBV9; D gene uncertain. V lost 2 bases to trimming and J lost 3 bases, with 14 bases between them. The CDR3 is 15 amino acids. CDR1 is SGDLS and CDR2 is YYNGEE in the germline V gene. This CDR3 reads CASSVGTLPYYGYTF. Here the CDR3 DNA reads TGTGCCAGCAGCGTGGGCACCCTCCCATACTATGGCTACACCTTC.

The J gene is TRBJ2-2, the V gene TRBV7-2, with a tentative D call TRBD1 (6 bases). Looked up from germline, CDR1 is SGHTA and CDR2 is FQGNSA. The CDR3 is 16 amino acids. V was trimmed by 5 bases and J by 0 bases, leaving 13 bases between them. The CDR3 reads CASSTQGRANTGELFF. The CDR3 bases are TGTGCCAGCAGCACACAGGGTCGAGCGAACACCGGGGAGCTGTTTTTT. The variable domain in full, completed from reference TRBV7-2 and TRBJ2-2, reads GAGVSQSPSNKVTEKGKDVELRCDPISGHTALYWYRQSLGQGLEFLIYFQGNSAPDKSGLPSDRFSAERTGGSVSTLTIQRTQQEDSAVYLCASSTQGRANTGELFFGEGSRLTVL.

The chain couples TRBV27 to TRBJ2-5; maybe TRBD2 (6 bases). In germline, CDR1 is MNHEY, CDR2 SMNVEV (reference sequence). V lost 3 bases and J lost 2, with 13 bases in between. The CDR3 extends over 15 amino acids. The CDR3 DNA reads TGTGCCAGCAGTTTGGTTCCGGGACTGCAAGAGACCCAGTACTTC. Its translation is CASSLVPGLQETQYF.

The chain combines TRBV18 with TRBJ1-1; D unclear. V gave up 3 bases and J gave up 1 base, with 6 bases separating them. CDR3 length: 13 residues. Germline CDR1 KGHSH, CDR2 LQKENI. This CDR3 is CASSPLENTEAFF. DNA for the CDR3: TGTGCCAGCTCACCTCTGGAGAACACTGAAGCTTTCTTT.

The chain employs TRBV18 and TRBJ2-1, with 7 bases fitting TRBD1. Germline V gene sequence: CDR1 KGHSH, CDR2 LQKENI. The CDR3 totals 16 residues. V lost 4 bases, J lost 6 bases, and 12 bases stayed unmatched. The CDR3 reads CASSQADRAALNEQFF. In DNA, the CDR3 is TGTGCCAGCTCACAGGCCGACAGGGCCGCACTCAATGAGCAGTTCTTC.

V usage is TRBV29-1 and J usage is TRBJ2-2, with 13 bases fitting TRBD2. Germline trimming cut 3 bases from V and 4 bases from J; bases unmatched to any gene: 14. The CDR3 sequence is 19 residues long. Per the germline V gene, CDR1 is SQVTM and CDR2 is ANQGSEA. This CDR3 reads CSVDLGTSGTKGPTGELFF. The DNA for the CDR3 is TGCAGCGTTGACCTCGGGACTAGCGGGACCAAGGGCCCCACCGGGGAGCTGTTTTTT.

Worth noting for this clone: A read error may account for a junction end that differs from germline. The chain joins TRBV10-3 to TRBJ1-2; TRBD1 aligns across 9 bases. The germline CDR1 and CDR2 sequences are ENHRY and SYGVKD. The CDR3 contains 13 residues. CDR3 sequence reads: CATRTGENYGYAF. The CDR3 nucleotides read TGTGCCACCCGGACAGGGGAGAACTATGGCTACGCCTTC.

The chain is built from TRBV19 and TRBJ2-3; D is unclear. Germline loops: CDR1 LNHDA, CDR2 SQIVND (reference sequence). Trimming cost V 5 bases and J 2 bases, with 20 bases left between them. There are 17 residues in the CDR3. The CDR3 here is CASSRTYRALITDTQYF. CDR3 coding DNA: TGTGCCAGTAGTCGCACCTATAGGGCGCTTATCACAGATACGCAGTATTTT.

The chain employs TRBV4-1 and TRBJ1-6; D remains unclear. Germline V gene data show CDR1 as MGHRA and CDR2 as YSYEKL. This CDR3 region has 13 residues. V was pared by 0 bases and J by 9 bases, with 6 bases between. The CDR3 loop is CASSQEARSPLHF. The DNA for the CDR3 is TGCGCCAGCAGCCAAGAAGCGCGTTCACCCCTCCACTTT.

The rearrangement links TRBV7-2 to TRBJ2-1; D may be TRBD1 (5 bases). Trimming shortened V by 5 bases and J by 10 bases, and 15 bases separated the two germline ends. Germline V gene sequence: CDR1 SGHTA, CDR2 FQGNSA. The CDR3 runs 13 residues. The CDR3 sequence: CASSVGVRAEQFF. The CDR3 DNA follows: TGTGCCAGCAGCGTAGGGGTCAGAGCGGAGCAGTTCTTC.

In nucleotides, the CDR3 is TGTGCCAGCAGCGTCCTTAGGGGGTCTAGCACAGATACGCAGTATTTT. It encodes CASSVLRGSSTDTQYF. The V call is TRBV9, the J call TRBJ2-3; TRBD1 is a possible D gene (6 bases). Germline CDR1 reads SGDLS; CDR2 reads YYNGEE. The CDR3 is made up of 16 amino acids. Deletions cut 2 bases from V and 0 bases from J, with 13 bases between.

V usage is TRBV21-1 and J usage is TRBJ1-5; the table gives TRBD1 as D, unverified against the DNA. TRBV21-1 is noted as a pseudogene. CDR3 size: 17 residues. As DNA, the CDR3 is TGTGCCAGCAGCAAAACGGTATTACAGGTTGGAAATCAGCCCCAGCATTTT. Translation gives CASSKTVLQVGNQPQHF.

V usage is TRBV7-3 and J usage is TRBJ2-1, with D uncertain. Trimming removed 1 base from V and 0 bases from J, with 10 bases in between. This CDR3 is built from 16 residues. Per the germline V gene, CDR1 is SGHTA and CDR2 is FQGTGA. The DNA for the CDR3 is TGTGCCAGCAGCTTAAGGGGATCAAGCTCCTACAATGAGCAGTTCTTC. Its translation is CASSLRGSSSYNEQFF.

The chain has TRBV7-9 and TRBJ1-2; possibly TRBD1 for D (5 bases). The CDR3 totals 14 residues. CDR1 is SEHNR, CDR2 FQNEAQ, per germline (reference sequence). V lost 3 bases to trimming and J lost 3 bases, with 11 bases between them. The CDR3 region has the DNA TGTGCCAGCAGCTTCGGGGTAGGGGACTATGGCTACACCTTC. This encodes CASSFGVGDYGYTF.

The CDR3 region has the DNA TGCGCCAGCAGCTTGTCAGGGGTAGCCTATAATTCACCCCTCCACTTT. Protein: CASSLSGVAYNSPLHF. The rearrangement uses TRBV5-1 and TRBJ1-6; tentative D call: TRBD1 (6 bases). CDR3 length: 16 residues. CDR1 is SGHRS and CDR2 is YFSETQ in the germline V gene. The germline V and J ends were trimmed by 1 base and 2 bases, with 10 bases remaining between them.

The rearrangement links TRBV27 to TRBJ1-6; TRBD1 is a possible D gene (5 bases). Trimming stripped 2 bases from V and 2 bases from J, with 10 bases between. The CDR3 length is 16 residues. Germline loops: CDR1 MNHEY, CDR2 SMNVEV (reference sequence). The CDR3 nucleotides are TGTGCCAGCAGTTTACAGGGACTGACCTATAATTCACCCCTCCACTTT. Its protein is CASSLQGLTYNSPLHF.

The CDR3 is CASSQESGQPQHF. CDR3 DNA sequence: TGTGCCAGCAGTCAGGAGTCGGGTCAGCCCCAGCATTTT. The J gene is TRBJ1-5, the V gene TRBV6-4; D gene ambiguous. CDR1 MRHNA and CDR2 SNTAGT come from the germline V gene. This CDR3 has 13 residues. The V and J ends lost 5 bases and 6 bases respectively, with 11 bases between them.

CDR3 DNA: TGTGCCAGCTCAGCTGACAGGATTCTCAATCAGCCCCAGCATTTT. Amino acids: CASSADRILNQPQHF. The rearrangement uses TRBV18 and TRBJ1-5; possibly TRBD1 for D (6 bases). CDR3 length equals 15 residues. V was shortened by 5 bases and J by 3 bases, with 14 bases between the two germline ends. CDR1 KGHSH and CDR2 LQKENI come from the germline V gene.

The chain recombines TRBV4-2 with TRBJ2-2; TRBD2 matches 13 bases. CDR1 and CDR2 (germline): LGHNA, YNFKEQ. V was pared by 4 bases and J by 0 bases, with 11 bases of the junction left unmatched. The length of the CDR3 is 20 residues. CDR3 DNA: TGTGCCAGCAGCCTAAAACCGGGACTAGCGGGAACATCGAACACCGGGGAGCTGTTTTTT. Encoded protein: CASSLKPGLAGTSNTGELFF.

J is TRBJ2-1 and V is TRBV2; D not resolved. The germline gives CDR1 SNHLY, CDR2 FYNNEI. The CDR3 has 10 residues. Trimming took off 10 bases at V and 9 bases at J, with 10 bases between the two ends. The CDR3 DNA sequence: TGTGCCAACGGCCAGTCTGAGCAGTTCTTC. This translates into CANGQSEQFF.